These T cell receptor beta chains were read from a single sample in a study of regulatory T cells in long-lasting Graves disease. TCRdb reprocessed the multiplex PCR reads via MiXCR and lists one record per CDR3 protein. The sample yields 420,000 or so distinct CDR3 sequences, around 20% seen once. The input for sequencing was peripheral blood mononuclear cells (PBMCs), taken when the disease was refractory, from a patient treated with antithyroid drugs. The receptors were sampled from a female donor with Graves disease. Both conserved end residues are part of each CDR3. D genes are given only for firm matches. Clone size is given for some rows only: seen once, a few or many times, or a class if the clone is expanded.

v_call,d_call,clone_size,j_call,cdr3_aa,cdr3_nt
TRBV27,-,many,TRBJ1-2,CASSPTGPYAYGYTF,TGTGCCAGCAGTCCGACGGGGCCTTATGCCTATGGCTACACCTTC
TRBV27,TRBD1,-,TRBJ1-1,CASRRNRGSTEAFF,TGTGCCAGCCGGAGGAACAGGGGATCCACCGAAGCTTTCTTT
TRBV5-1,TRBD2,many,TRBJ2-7,CASSLVSSGRFSVEQYF,TGCGCCAGCAGCTTGGTTTCTAGCGGGAGGTTCTCGGTCGAGCAGTACTTC
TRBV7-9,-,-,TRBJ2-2,CASSLALMNTGELFF,TGTGCCAGCAGCTTAGCCCTCATGAACACCGGGGAGCTGTTTTTT
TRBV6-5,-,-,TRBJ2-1,CASSYDWDSYNEQFF,TGTGCCAGCAGTTACGATTGGGACTCCTACAATGAGCAGTTCTTC
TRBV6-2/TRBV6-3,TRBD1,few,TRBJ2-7,CASKRDRESPYEQYF,TGTGCCAGCAAACGGGACAGGGAGTCCCCCTACGAGCAGTACTTC
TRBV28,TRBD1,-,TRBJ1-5,CASTGTVWNQPQHF,TGTGCCAGCACAGGGACAGTTTGGAATCAGCCCCAGCATTTT
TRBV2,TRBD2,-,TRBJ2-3,CASSEIGVAGWSTDTQYF,TGTGCCAGCAGTGAAATCGGGGTAGCGGGCTGGAGCACAGATACGCAGTATTTT
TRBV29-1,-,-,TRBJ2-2,CSFGSGTETGELFF,TGCAGCTTCGGCAGCGGGACAGAGACCGGGGAGCTGTTTTTT
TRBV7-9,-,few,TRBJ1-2,CASSLPKGGFRDYGYTF,TGTGCCAGCAGCTTACCGAAGGGGGGATTTCGAGACTATGGCTACACCTTC
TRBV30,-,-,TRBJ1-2,CAWSVPQIYGYTF,TGTGCCTGGAGTGTACCTCAGATCTATGGCTACACCTTC
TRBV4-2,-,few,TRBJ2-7,CASSQDEQGAYEQYF,TGTGCCAGCAGCCAAGACGAGCAGGGTGCCTACGAGCAGTACTTC
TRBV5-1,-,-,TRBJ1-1,CVSSLDYLEDTEAFF,TGCGTCAGCAGCTTGGACTACTTGGAGGACACTGAAGCTTTCTTT
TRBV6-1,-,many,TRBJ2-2,CASILGDTGELFF,TGTGCCAGCATCTTAGGGGACACCGGGGAGCTGTTTTTT